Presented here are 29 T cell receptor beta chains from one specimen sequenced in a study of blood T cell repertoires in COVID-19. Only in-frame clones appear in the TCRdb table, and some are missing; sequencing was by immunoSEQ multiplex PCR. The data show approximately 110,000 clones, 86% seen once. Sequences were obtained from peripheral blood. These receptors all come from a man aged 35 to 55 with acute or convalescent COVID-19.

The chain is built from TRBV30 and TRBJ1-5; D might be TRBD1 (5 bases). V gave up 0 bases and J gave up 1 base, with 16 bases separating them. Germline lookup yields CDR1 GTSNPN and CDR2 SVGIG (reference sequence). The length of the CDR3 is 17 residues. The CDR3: CAWSVGDISGSNQPQHF. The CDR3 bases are TGTGCCTGGAGTGTAGGGGATATAAGTGGAAGCAATCAGCCCCAGCATTTT.

CDR3 protein: CASIAAGLFGEQYF. CDR3 DNA: TGTGCCAGCATCGCCGCCGGACTATTCGGCGAGCAGTACTTC. This rearrangement joins TRBV6-5 to TRBJ2-7, with D possibly matching TRBD2 (6 bases). The CDR3 consists of 14 residues. Germline V gene sequence: CDR1 MNHEY, CDR2 SVGAGI. Deletions cut 7 bases from V and 6 bases from J, with 19 bases between.

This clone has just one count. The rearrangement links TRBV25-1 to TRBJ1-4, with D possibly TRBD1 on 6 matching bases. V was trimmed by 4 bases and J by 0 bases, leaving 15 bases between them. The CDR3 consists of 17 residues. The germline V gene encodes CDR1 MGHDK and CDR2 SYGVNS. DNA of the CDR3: TGTGCCAGCAGTGCAACACGGGGGGGCGCAACTAATGAAAAACTGTTTTTT. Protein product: CASSATRGGATNEKLFF.

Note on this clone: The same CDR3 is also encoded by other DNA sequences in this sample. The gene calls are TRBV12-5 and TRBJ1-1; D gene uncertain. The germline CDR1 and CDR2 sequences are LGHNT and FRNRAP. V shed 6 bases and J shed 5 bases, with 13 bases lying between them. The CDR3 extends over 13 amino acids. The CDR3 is CASGPSPGTEAFF. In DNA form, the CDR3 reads TGTGCTAGTGGGCCAAGTCCGGGAACTGAAGCTTTCTTT. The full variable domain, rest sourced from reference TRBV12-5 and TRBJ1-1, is DARVTQTPRHKVTEMGQEVTMRCQPILGHNTVFWYRQTMMQGLELLAYFRNRAPLDDSGMPKDRFSAEMPDATLATLKIQPSEPRDSAVYFCASGPSPGTEAFFGQGTRLTVV.

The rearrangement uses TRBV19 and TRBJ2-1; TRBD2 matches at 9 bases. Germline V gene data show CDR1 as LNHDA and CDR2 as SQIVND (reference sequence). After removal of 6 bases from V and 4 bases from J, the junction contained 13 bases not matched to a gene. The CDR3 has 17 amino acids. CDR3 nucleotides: TGTGCCAGTAGACCGGGGGGAGGGACTAGCCGGTACAATGAGCAGTTCTTC. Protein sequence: CASRPGGGTSRYNEQFF.

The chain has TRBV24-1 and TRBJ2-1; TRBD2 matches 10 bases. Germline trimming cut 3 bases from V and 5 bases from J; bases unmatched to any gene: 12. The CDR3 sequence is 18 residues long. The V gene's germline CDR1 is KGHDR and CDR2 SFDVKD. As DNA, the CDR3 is TGTGCCACCAGTGATCCTACCCCAAGGACTAGCGGACACAATGAGCAGTTCTTC. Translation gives CATSDPTPRTSGHNEQFF.

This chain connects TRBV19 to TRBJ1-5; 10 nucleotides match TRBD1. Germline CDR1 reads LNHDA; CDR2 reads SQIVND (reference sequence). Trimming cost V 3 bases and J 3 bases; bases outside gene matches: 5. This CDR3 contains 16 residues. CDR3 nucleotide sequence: TGTGCCAGTAGTATTTCGGACAGGGGGATCAATCAGCCCCAGCATTTT. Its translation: CASSISDRGINQPQHF.

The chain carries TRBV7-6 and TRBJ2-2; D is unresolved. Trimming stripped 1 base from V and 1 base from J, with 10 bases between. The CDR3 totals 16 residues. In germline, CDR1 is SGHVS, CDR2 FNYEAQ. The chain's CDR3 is CASSLVLQKNTGELFF. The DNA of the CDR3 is TGTGCCAGCAGCTTAGTTTTACAGAAGAACACCGGGGAGCTGTTTTTT. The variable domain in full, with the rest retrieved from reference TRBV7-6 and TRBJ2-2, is GAGVSQSPRYKVTKRGQDVALRCDPISGHVSLYWYRQALGQGPEFLTYFNYEAQQDKSGLPNDRFSAERPEGSISTLTIQRTEQRDSAMYRCASSLVLQKNTGELFFGEGSRLTVL.

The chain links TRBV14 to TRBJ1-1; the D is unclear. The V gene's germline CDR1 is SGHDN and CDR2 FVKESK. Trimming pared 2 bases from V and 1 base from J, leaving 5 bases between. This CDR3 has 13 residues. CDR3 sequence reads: CASSQQANTEAFF. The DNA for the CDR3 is TGTGCCAGCAGCCAACAAGCGAACACTGAAGCTTTCTTT.

The DNA for the CDR3 is TGTGCCAGCAAAGGGACAGCAACTAATGAAAAACTGTTTTTT. Its protein product is CASKGTATNEKLFF. This rearrangement joins TRBV6-5 to TRBJ1-4; 7 nucleotides align to TRBD1. Germline V gene sequence: CDR1 MNHEY, CDR2 SVGAGI. V shed 7 bases, J shed 0 bases, and the junction held 2 bases outside the gene matches. This CDR3 has 14 amino acids.

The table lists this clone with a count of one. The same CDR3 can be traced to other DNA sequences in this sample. CDR3 amino acids: CASSRPGQGAYGANVLTF. The CDR3 DNA sequence: TGTGCCAGCAGCCGTCCGGGACAGGGGGCGTATGGGGCCAACGTCCTGACTTTC. This chain links TRBV3-1 (or the pseudogene TRBV3-2) with TRBJ2-6, with TRBD1 identical over 12 bases. J was trimmed by 3 bases and V by 4 bases; bases with no gene match: 7. CDR3 size: 18 residues. The germline gives CDR1 LGHDT, CDR2 YNNKEL (reference sequence).

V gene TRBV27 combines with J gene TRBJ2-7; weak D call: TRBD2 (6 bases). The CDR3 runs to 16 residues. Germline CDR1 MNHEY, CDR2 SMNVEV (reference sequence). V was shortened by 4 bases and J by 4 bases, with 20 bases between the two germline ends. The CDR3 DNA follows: TGTGCCAGCAGTTATTCATCATATCTAAGCGGGTACGAGCAGTACTTC. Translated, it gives CASSYSSYLSGYEQYF.

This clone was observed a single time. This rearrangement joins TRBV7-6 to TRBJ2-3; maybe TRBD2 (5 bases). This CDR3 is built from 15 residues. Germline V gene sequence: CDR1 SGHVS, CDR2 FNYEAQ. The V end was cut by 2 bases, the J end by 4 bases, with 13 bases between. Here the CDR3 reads CASSLRESAADTQYF. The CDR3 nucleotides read TGTGCCAGCAGCTTAAGGGAGTCCGCCGCAGATACGCAGTATTTT.

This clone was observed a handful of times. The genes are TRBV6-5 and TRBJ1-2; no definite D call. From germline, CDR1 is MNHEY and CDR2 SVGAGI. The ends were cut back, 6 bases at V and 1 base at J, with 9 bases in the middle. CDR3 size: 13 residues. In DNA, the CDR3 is TGTGCCAGCAGCCTAGGCCTTAACTATGGCTACACCTTC. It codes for CASSLGLNYGYTF.

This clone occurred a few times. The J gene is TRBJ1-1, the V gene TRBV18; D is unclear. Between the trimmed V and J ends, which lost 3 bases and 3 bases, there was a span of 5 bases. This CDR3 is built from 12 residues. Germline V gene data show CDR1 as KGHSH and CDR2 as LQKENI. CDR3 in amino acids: CASSPGDTEAFF. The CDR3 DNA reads TGTGCCAGCTCACCCGGAGACACTGAAGCTTTCTTT.

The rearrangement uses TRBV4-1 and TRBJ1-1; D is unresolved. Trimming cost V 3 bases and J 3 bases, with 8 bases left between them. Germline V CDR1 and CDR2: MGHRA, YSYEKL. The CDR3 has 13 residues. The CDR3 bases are TGCGCCAGCAGCCATATGGGCTACACTGAAGCTTTCTTT. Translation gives CASSHMGYTEAFF.

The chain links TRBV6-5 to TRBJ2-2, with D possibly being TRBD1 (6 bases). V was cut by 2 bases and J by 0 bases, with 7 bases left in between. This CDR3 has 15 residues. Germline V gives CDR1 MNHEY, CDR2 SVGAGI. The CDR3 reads CASSYGGPNTGELFF. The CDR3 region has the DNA TGTGCCAGCAGTTACGGGGGCCCGAACACCGGGGAGCTGTTTTTT.

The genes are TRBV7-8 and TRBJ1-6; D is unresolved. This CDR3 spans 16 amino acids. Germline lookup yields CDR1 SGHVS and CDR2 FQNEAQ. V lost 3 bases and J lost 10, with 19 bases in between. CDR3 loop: CASSFSALPSGSPLHF. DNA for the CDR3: TGTGCCAGCAGCTTCTCGGCCCTGCCATCGGGATCACCCCTCCACTTT.

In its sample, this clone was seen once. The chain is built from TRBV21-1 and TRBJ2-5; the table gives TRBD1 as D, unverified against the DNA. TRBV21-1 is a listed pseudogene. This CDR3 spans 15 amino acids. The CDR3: CASSKFKGQEETQYF. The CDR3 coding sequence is TGTGCCAGCAGCAAATTTAAGGGACAGGAAGAGACCCAGTACTTC.

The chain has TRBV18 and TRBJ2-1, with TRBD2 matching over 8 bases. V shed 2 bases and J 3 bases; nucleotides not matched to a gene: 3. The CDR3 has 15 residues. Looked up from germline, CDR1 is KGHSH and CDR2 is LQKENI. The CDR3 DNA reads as TGTGCCAGCTCACCAAGTAGCGGGGTCTACAATGAGCAGTTCTTC. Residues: CASSPSSGVYNEQFF.

In DNA, the CDR3 is TGCGCCAGCAGTCCACGCAGGGACAAGACAGGGATGATCTACGAGCAGTACTTC. This encodes CASSPRRDKTGMIYEQYF. The chain uses TRBV23-1 and TRBJ2-7, with TRBD1 matching 7 bases. TRBV23-1 is an ORF, and what it does is uncertain. CDR3 length equals 18 residues. V trimming: 4 bases; J trimming: 3 bases; junction bases outside the gene matches: 18.

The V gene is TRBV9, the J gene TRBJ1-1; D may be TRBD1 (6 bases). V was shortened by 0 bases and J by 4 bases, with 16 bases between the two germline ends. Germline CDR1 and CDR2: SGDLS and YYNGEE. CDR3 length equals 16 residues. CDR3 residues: CASSVAGLGAGTEAFF. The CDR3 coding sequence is TGTGCCAGCAGCGTAGCTGGGTTGGGGGCTGGCACTGAAGCTTTCTTT. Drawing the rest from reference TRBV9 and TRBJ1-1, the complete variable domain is DSGVTQTPKHLITATGQRVTLRCSPRSGDLSVYWYQQSLDQGLQFLIQYYNGEERAKGNILERFSAQQFPDLHSELNLSSLELGDSALYFCASSVAGLGAGTEAFFGQGTRLTVV.

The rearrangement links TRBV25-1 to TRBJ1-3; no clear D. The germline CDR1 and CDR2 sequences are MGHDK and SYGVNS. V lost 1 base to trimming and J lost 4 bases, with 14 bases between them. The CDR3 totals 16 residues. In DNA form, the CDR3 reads TGTGCCAGCAGTGAATCAGGTTTTGGTAGAGGAAACACCATATATTTT. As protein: CASSESGFGRGNTIYF.

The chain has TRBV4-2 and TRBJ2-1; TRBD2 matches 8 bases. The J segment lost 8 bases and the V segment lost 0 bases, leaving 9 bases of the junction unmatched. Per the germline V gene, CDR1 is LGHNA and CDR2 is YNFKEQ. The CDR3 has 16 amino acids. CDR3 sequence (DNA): TGTGCCAGCAGCCAAGAAAGGACGGGAGGGTCCCATGAGCAGTTCTTC. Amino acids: CASSQERTGGSHEQFF.

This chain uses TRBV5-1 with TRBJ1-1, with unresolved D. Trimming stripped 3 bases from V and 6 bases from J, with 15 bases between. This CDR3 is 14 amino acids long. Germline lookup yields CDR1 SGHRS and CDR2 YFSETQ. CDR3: CASSSRAPGSEAFF. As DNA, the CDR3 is TGCGCCAGCAGCTCCCGGGCCCCGGGGTCTGAAGCTTTCTTT.

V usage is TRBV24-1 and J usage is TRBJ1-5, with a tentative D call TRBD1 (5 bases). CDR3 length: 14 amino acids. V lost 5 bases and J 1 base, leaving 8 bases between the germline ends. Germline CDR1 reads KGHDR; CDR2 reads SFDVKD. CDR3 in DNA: TGTGCCACCAGTGCAGGGTTGAGCAATCAGCCCCAGCATTTT. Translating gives CATSAGLSNQPQHF.

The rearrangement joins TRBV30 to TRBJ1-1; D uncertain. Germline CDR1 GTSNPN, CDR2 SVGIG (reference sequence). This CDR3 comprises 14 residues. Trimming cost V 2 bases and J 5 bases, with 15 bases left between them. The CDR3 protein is CAWSTPSGGTEAFF. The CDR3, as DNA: TGTGCCTGGAGTACCCCATCCGGAGGGACTGAAGCTTTCTTT.

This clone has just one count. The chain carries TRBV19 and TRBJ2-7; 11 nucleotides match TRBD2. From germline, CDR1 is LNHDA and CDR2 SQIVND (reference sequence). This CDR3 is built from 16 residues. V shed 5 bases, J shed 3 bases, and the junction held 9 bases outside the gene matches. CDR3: CASSAVGTSGYYEQYF. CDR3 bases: TGTGCCAGTAGTGCCGTCGGGACTAGCGGATACTACGAGCAGTACTTC.

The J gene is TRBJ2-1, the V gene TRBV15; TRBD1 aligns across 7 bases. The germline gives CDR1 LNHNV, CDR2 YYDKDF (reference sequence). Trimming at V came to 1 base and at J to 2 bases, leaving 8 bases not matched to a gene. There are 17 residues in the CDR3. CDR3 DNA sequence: TGTGCCACCAGCAGAGGTGCCAAGGGGGCAACCTACAATGAGCAGTTCTTC. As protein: CATSRGAKGATYNEQFF.